The 12 T cell receptor beta chains below were found in one sample sequenced in a study of OX40 agonist ivuxolimab in advanced cancers. Here immunoSEQ multiplex PCR was the method, and the copy in TCRdb shows in-frame clones only, minus some. The data contain tens of thousands of clones, roughly nine tenths of them singletons. Sample: CD4+ or CD8+ T cells sorted from blood, taken in a trial of the OX40 agonist ivuxolimab. Receptors originate from an adult with an advanced solid tumor such as melanoma, head and neck, liver or kidney cancer.

V is TRBV19 and J is TRBJ2-3, with 9 nucleotides matching TRBD1. This CDR3 is 18 amino acids long. Trimming at V came to 3 bases and at J to 2 bases, leaving 12 bases not matched to a gene. Germline V gene sequence: CDR1 LNHDA, CDR2 SQIVND (reference sequence). This CDR3 is CASSMIAQGARNTDTQYF. For the CDR3, the DNA is TGTGCCAGTAGTATGATAGCACAGGGGGCGCGGAACACAGATACGCAGTATTTT.

V and J are TRBV18 and TRBJ1-5, with 10 nucleotides matching TRBD1. The CDR3 covers 15 residues. The germline CDR1 and CDR2 sequences are KGHSH and LQKENI. The V segment lost 6 bases and the J segment 7 bases; nucleotides outside the gene matches: 9. DNA of the CDR3: TGTGCCAGCTCCGAGGGACAGGGGAATGGACAGCCCCAGCATTTT. Translation gives CASSEGQGNGQPQHF.

This chain connects TRBV2 to TRBJ2-2, with 7 nucleotides matching TRBD1. Germline-derived CDR1 and CDR2 are SNHLY and FYNNEI. The CDR3 is made up of 13 amino acids. Trimming took 10 bases from V and 7 from J; bases not matched to a gene: 9. The CDR3 spells CAKVTGAGGELFF. Here the CDR3 DNA reads TGTGCCAAGGTCACAGGGGCTGGCGGGGAGCTGTTTTTT.

V usage is TRBV27 and J usage is TRBJ1-2, with TRBD1 identical over 8 bases. From germline, CDR1 is MNHEY and CDR2 SMNVEV (reference sequence). The CDR3 covers 14 residues. J gave up 8 bases and V 4 bases, and 9 bases lay outside the gene matches. The CDR3 reads CASSSADRAPGYTF. The DNA for the CDR3 is TGTGCCAGCAGTTCGGCGGACAGGGCGCCCGGCTACACCTTC.

This clone was seen more than once but under ten times. The chain employs TRBV6-5 and TRBJ2-1; D remains ambiguous. V lost 6 bases and J 6 bases, leaving 15 bases between the germline ends. The CDR3 covers 14 residues. CDR1 and CDR2 (germline): MNHEY, SVGAGI. CDR3 coding DNA: TGTGCCAGCAGGGCGGAAAGACCCCCCAATGAGCAGTTCTTC. This translates into CASRAERPPNEQFF.

The chain is built from TRBV2 and TRBJ2-1; 7 bases fit TRBD2. CDR1 SNHLY and CDR2 FYNNEI come from the germline V gene. Trimming at V came to 4 bases and at J to 0 bases, leaving 3 bases not matched to a gene. The CDR3 runs to 15 residues. The CDR3 sequence: CASSVSSGSYNEQFF. As DNA, the CDR3 is TGTGCCAGCAGTGTTTCTAGCGGCTCCTACAATGAGCAGTTCTTC. The variable domain in full, completed from reference TRBV2 and TRBJ2-1, reads EPEVTQTPSHQVTQMGQEVILRCVPISNHLYFYWYRQILGQKVEFLVSFYNNEISEKSEIFDDQFSVERPDGSNFTLKIRSTKLEDSAMYFCASSVSSGSYNEQFFGPGTRLTVL.

This chain uses TRBV2 with TRBJ1-2, with D possibly TRBD1 on 6 matching bases. The CDR3 length is 17 residues. In germline, CDR1 is SNHLY, CDR2 FYNNEI. With 0 bases removed from V and 1 base from J, the gap between germline ends came to 15 bases. The CDR3 DNA reads TGTGCCAGCAGTGAAGCTTCATCACTACAGGGTAACTATGGCTACACCTTC. Translated, it gives CASSEASSLQGNYGYTF.

The chain links TRBV5-1 to TRBJ2-1; 9 bases agree with TRBD1. The CDR3 sequence is 15 residues long. V shed 5 bases and J 7 bases; nucleotides not matched to a gene: 10. The V gene's germline CDR1 is SGHRS and CDR2 YFSETQ. CDR3 in amino acids: CASRDGTGRLNEQFF. In DNA, the CDR3 is TGCGCCAGCAGGGACGGGACAGGGAGATTGAATGAGCAGTTCTTC.

The rearrangement joins TRBV10-1 to TRBJ2-5; the D is unclear. This CDR3 is 13 amino acids long. Germline values: CDR1 WNHNN, CDR2 SYGVQD (reference sequence). The V and J ends lost 2 bases and 1 base respectively, with 5 bases between them. DNA for the CDR3: TGCGCCAGCAGTGAGCATACCCAAGAGACCCAGTACTTC. Amino acids: CASSEHTQETQYF.

CDR3 loop: CASSSIRLYEQYF. The CDR3, as DNA: TGTGCCAGCAGCTCTATACGCCTCTACGAGCAGTACTTC. The chain joins TRBV7-2 to TRBJ2-7; unclear D gene. V was clipped by 4 bases and J by 3 bases, with 10 bases between them. This CDR3 comprises 13 residues. Looked up from germline, CDR1 is SGHTA and CDR2 is FQGNSA.

V and J are TRBV2 and TRBJ1-5; no reliable D call. V was pared by 3 bases and J by 3 bases, with 9 bases between. The CDR3 length is 14 residues. Germline loops: CDR1 SNHLY, CDR2 FYNNEI. The CDR3 DNA reads TGTGCCAGCAGTGACCGATCCTTCAATCAGCCCCAGCATTTT. Its protein is CASSDRSFNQPQHF.

About this clone: The same CDR3 arises from other DNA sequences in this sample as well. This chain connects TRBV11-3 to TRBJ1-5; D is unresolved. This CDR3 contains 13 residues. The V end was cut by 3 bases, the J end by 0 bases, with 3 bases between. Germline V gene sequence: CDR1 SGHNT, CDR2 YENEEA. Written as DNA, the CDR3 is TGTGCCAGCAGCTTGGATAGCAATCAGCCCCAGCATTTT. Residues: CASSLDSNQPQHF.